What follows are 20 T cell receptor beta chains derived from one specimen sequenced in a study of low-dose radiotherapy and immunotherapy resistance in tumors. Gene-specific TRAV and TRBV primers were used for first-strand cDNA, covering alpha and beta chains. It was with a constant-region primer and a V-primer adapter that TCRs were amplified over roughly 19 PCR cycles. MiXCR, run by TCRdb on the reads, gives a single entry per CDR3 protein. Of 14,000 to 15,000 distinct CDR3 sequences in the sample, around 50% were seen once. The receptors were gathered from a human donor with advanced metastatic prostate, ovarian, gallbladder or colorectal cancer (not recorded which). This table probably holds off-target reads from a library built for another chain.

V gene TRBV7-2 combines with J gene TRBJ2-7; 8 positions match TRBD1. The CDR3 has 14 amino acids. V lost 5 bases and J lost 5; bases outside the gene matches: 8. Germline CDR1 reads SGHTA; CDR2 reads FQGNSA. CDR3 DNA: TGTGCCAGCAGCGAAACAGGGGGGATCGACGAGCAGTACTTC. It codes for CASSETGGIDEQYF.

This clonotype was picked up a small number of times. V is TRBV4-1 and J is TRBJ2-7; maybe TRBD2 (5 bases). This CDR3 is 15 amino acids long. CDR1 is MGHRA and CDR2 is YSYEKL in the germline V gene. Trimming removed 6 bases at V and 6 bases at J, with 21 bases between. Here the CDR3 DNA reads TGCGCCAGCAGGGAGGCGGTTTTAAGCCACACCGAGCAGTACTTC. Protein: CASREAVLSHTEQYF.

The gene calls are TRBV5-4 and TRBJ2-5; D is uncertain. The germline V and J ends were trimmed by 2 bases and 0 bases, with 14 bases remaining between them. The CDR3 length is 16 residues. Germline V lookup: CDR1 SGHNT, CDR2 YYREEE (reference sequence). CDR3 amino acids: CASSFSGRSHQETQYF. CDR3 DNA: TGTGCCAGCAGCTTTTCTGGGCGGAGCCACCAAGAGACCCAGTACTTC.

The chain links TRBV20-1 to TRBJ2-1; 14 bases align to TRBD2. This CDR3 is 16 amino acids long. The V segment lost 4 bases and the J segment 7 bases; nucleotides outside the gene matches: 9. The germline gives CDR1 DFQATT, CDR2 SNEGSKA (reference sequence). CDR3 sequence (DNA): TGCAGTGCTACTAACCCGGGGACTAGCGGGAGTAATGAGCAGTTCTTC. Amino acids: CSATNPGTSGSNEQFF.

This clonotype was observed a few times. The V and J genes are TRBV19 and TRBJ2-2, with 9 bases fitting TRBD1. The CDR3 is 15 residues long. The ends lost 1 base at V and 4 bases at J; junction bases unmatched: 1. Germline values: CDR1 LNHDA, CDR2 SQIVND (reference sequence). Written as DNA, the CDR3 is TGTGCCAGTAGTATAGGGACAGGGGTCACCGGGGAGCTGTTTTTT. Its protein product is CASSIGTGVTGELFF.

The chain combines TRBV5-1 with TRBJ2-6; no definite D call. Germline assignment: CDR1 SGHRS and CDR2 YFSETQ. The CDR3 loop spans 15 amino acids. The V end was cut by 6 bases, the J end by 0 bases, with 10 bases between. Here the CDR3 reads CASKARFSGANVLTF. Written as DNA, the CDR3 is TGCGCCAGCAAAGCCAGATTCTCTGGGGCCAACGTCCTGACTTTC. Filled out from reference TRBV5-1 and TRBJ2-6, the complete variable domain reads KAGVTQTPRYLIKTRGQQVTLSCSPISGHRSVSWYQQTPGQGLQFLFEYFSETQRNKGNFPGRFSGRQFSNSRSEMNVSTLELGDSALYLCASKARFSGANVLTFGAGSRLTVL.

This clonotype was found a few times. This rearrangement joins TRBV5-1 to TRBJ2-1; the D gene is possibly TRBD2 (5 bases). Trimming removed 0 bases from V and 4 bases from J, with 14 bases in between. CDR3 size: 16 residues. Germline loops: CDR1 SGHRS, CDR2 YFSETQ. This CDR3 is CASSLASSGVYNEQFF. The CDR3 DNA sequence: TGCGCCAGCAGCTTGGCGAGCAGCGGAGTTTACAATGAGCAGTTCTTC.

This clonotype was seen only a few times. This chain uses TRBV2 with TRBJ1-5; D perhaps matches TRBD1 (6 bases). V dropped 6 bases and J dropped 2 bases, with 14 bases sitting between them. The CDR3 is 15 amino acids. Germline CDR1 SNHLY, CDR2 FYNNEI. The CDR3 spells CASSPGVIRNQPQHF. The CDR3 DNA follows: TGTGCCAGCAGCCCAGGGGTAATTCGCAATCAGCCCCAGCATTTT.

This clonotype was seen a handful of times. V is TRBV28 and J is TRBJ1-4, with a possible D match to TRBD1 (5 bases). Trimming took 2 bases from V and 7 from J, leaving 14 bases between them. The CDR3 totals 15 residues. Germline V gene sequence: CDR1 MDHEN, CDR2 SYDVKM. The CDR3 nucleotides read TGTGCCAGCAGTTTAACTGGACATCAGAGTGAAAAACTGTTTTTT. Protein sequence: CASSLTGHQSEKLFF.

The chain is built from TRBV4-3 and TRBJ1-3, with D perhaps matching TRBD1 (5 bases). The ends were cut back, 6 bases at V and 0 bases at J, with 9 bases in the middle. The CDR3 is 14 amino acids. From germline, CDR1 is LGHNA and CDR2 YSLEER. Here the CDR3 reads CASSQQASGNTIYF. The CDR3 nucleotides are TGCGCCAGCAGTCAACAGGCCTCTGGAAACACCATATATTTT.

The table lists this clonotype with a count of one. At one end, the junction sequence differs from germline, possibly due to a read error. The chain couples TRBV10-3 to TRBJ1-3, with D perhaps matching TRBD1 (5 bases). From germline, CDR1 is ENHRY and CDR2 SYGVKD. The CDR3 has 15 residues. The CDR3 nucleotides read TGTGCCATCAGTGAGTCTGGGGGACCTGGAGACACCATATATTTT. It specifies CAISESGGPGDTIYF.

This chain links TRBV6-2 or TRBV6-3 with TRBJ1-5; 7 bases are a match to TRBD1. Germline V CDR1 and CDR2: MNHEY, SVGEGT. The CDR3 has 15 residues. Trimming cost V 2 bases and J 7 bases; bases outside gene matches: 8. As DNA, the CDR3 is TGTGCCAGCAGTTACCGACAGGGAGGGCGACAGCCCCAGCATTTT. As protein: CASSYRQGGRQPQHF.

V gene TRBV29-1 combines with J gene TRBJ2-7; D possibly corresponds to TRBD1 (6 bases). Trimming took off 3 bases at V and 0 bases at J, with 6 bases between the two ends. The CDR3 loop spans 12 amino acids. The germline V gene has CDR1 SQVTM and CDR2 ANQGSEA. DNA of the CDR3: TGCAGCGTTGAGACAGGCTCCTACGAGCAGTACTTC. It encodes CSVETGSYEQYF.

The V gene is TRBV18, the J gene TRBJ2-1; tentative D call: TRBD2 (6 bases). The V end lost 5 bases, the J end lost 6 bases, and 8 bases lay between the germline ends. CDR1 and CDR2 from the germline V gene are KGHSH and LQKENI. This CDR3 contains 12 residues. CDR3 loop: CASSAGSNEQFF. The CDR3 bases are TGTGCCAGCTCAGCGGGGAGCAATGAGCAGTTCTTC.

The chain is built from TRBV19 and TRBJ2-5, with no clear D. Trimming took 4 bases from V and 0 from J, leaving 3 bases between them. Germline lookup yields CDR1 LNHDA and CDR2 SQIVND (reference sequence). The CDR3 loop spans 12 amino acids. The DNA of the CDR3 is TGTGCCAGTAGTAGGTACCAAGAGACCCAGTACTTC. It is translated as CASSRYQETQYF.

This clonotype was seen a few times. The rearrangement joins TRBV5-4 to TRBJ2-3; tentatively, D is TRBD1 (6 bases). The CDR3 covers 15 residues. Trimming cost V 1 base and J 4 bases, with 13 bases left between them. Germline V lookup: CDR1 SGHNT, CDR2 YYREEE (reference sequence). The CDR3 here is CASSLTPGVADTQYF. CDR3 nucleotide sequence: TGTGCCAGCAGCTTGACTCCAGGGGTCGCAGATACGCAGTATTTT.

This clonotype was found a few times. J is TRBJ1-4 and V is TRBV3-1; D unresolved. Germline V gene data show CDR1 as LGHDT and CDR2 as YNNKEL (reference sequence). The CDR3 contains 12 residues. V was clipped by 4 bases and J by 11 bases, with 11 bases between them. The CDR3 here is CASSRRLGKLFF. The DNA of the CDR3 is TGTGCCAGCAGCCGCCGCCTTGGGAAACTGTTTTTT.

This clonotype was observed a few times. J is TRBJ1-2 and V is TRBV7-9; 7 positions match TRBD1. Germline V gene lookup returns CDR1 SEHNR and CDR2 FQNEAQ (reference sequence). There are 13 residues in the CDR3. V shed 6 bases and J 7 bases; nucleotides not matched to a gene: 8. CDR3 residues: CASRPTGEGGYTF. CDR3 in DNA: TGTGCCAGCAGACCCACAGGGGAAGGTGGCTACACCTTC.

V is TRBV7-9 and J is TRBJ1-5; 10 bases line up with TRBD1. The germline gives CDR1 SEHNR, CDR2 FQNEAQ (reference sequence). The V segment lost 3 bases and the J segment 7 bases; nucleotides outside the gene matches: 6. This CDR3 contains 15 residues. The DNA of the CDR3 is TGTGCCAGCAGCTTGATGGGACAGGGGTTGCAGCCCCAGCATTTT. Translating it yields CASSLMGQGLQPQHF.

The genes are TRBV9 and TRBJ2-3; D not resolved. Trimming stripped 0 bases from V and 2 bases from J, with 7 bases between. The CDR3 has 14 residues. Germline assignment: CDR1 SGDLS and CDR2 YYNGEE. The CDR3: CASSVGANTDTQYF. The CDR3 bases are TGTGCCAGCAGCGTAGGGGCCAACACAGATACGCAGTATTTT.